Listed here is a single T cell receptor (beta chain). The identical CDR3 is also encoded by other nucleotide sequences in the sample. This sample is drawn from a study of blood T cell repertoires in COVID-19. The CDR3 is 14 amino acids. CDR1 SEHNR and CDR2 FQNEAQ come from the germline V gene (reference sequence). Deletions cut 6 bases from V and 0 bases from J, with 9 bases between. Only in-frame clones appear in the TCRdb table, and some are missing; sequencing was by immunoSEQ multiplex PCR. Found here are roughly 330,000 clones, 87% of them singletons; the top ten hold under 6%. V and J are TRBV7-9 and TRBJ1-5; a weak D match, TRBD1 (5 bases). This receptor was obtained from a woman aged 25 to 39 who had recovered from COVID-19. Sequencing was performed on PBMCs or T cells enriched from blood (not recorded which). CDR3 DNA sequence: TGTGCCAGCAGTCGCCAGGGTAGCAATCAGCCCCAGCATTTT. This sequence encodes CASSRQGSNQPQHF. Complete variable domain (other parts from reference TRBV7-9 and TRBJ1-5): DTGVSQNPRHKITKRGQNVTFRCDPISEHNRLYWYRQTLGQGPEFLTYFQNEAQLEKSRLLSDRFSAERPKGSFSTLEIQRTEQGDSAMYLCASSRQGSNQPQHFGDGTRLSIL.